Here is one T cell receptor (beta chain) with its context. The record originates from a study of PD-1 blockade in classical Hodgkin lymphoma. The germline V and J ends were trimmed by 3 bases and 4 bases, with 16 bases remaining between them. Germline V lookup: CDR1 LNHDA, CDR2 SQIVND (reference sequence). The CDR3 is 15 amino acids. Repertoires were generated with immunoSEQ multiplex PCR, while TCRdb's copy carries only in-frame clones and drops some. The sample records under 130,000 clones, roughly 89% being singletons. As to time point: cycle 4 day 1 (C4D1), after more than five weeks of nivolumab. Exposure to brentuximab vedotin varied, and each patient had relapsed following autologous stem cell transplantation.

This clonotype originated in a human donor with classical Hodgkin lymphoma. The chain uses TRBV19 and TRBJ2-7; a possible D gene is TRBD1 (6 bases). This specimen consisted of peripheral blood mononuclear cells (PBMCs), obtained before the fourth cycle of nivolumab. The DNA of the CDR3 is TGTGCCAGTAGTATCGGACAGACCTTCGATTACGAGCAGTACTTC. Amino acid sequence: CASSIGQTFDYEQYF.